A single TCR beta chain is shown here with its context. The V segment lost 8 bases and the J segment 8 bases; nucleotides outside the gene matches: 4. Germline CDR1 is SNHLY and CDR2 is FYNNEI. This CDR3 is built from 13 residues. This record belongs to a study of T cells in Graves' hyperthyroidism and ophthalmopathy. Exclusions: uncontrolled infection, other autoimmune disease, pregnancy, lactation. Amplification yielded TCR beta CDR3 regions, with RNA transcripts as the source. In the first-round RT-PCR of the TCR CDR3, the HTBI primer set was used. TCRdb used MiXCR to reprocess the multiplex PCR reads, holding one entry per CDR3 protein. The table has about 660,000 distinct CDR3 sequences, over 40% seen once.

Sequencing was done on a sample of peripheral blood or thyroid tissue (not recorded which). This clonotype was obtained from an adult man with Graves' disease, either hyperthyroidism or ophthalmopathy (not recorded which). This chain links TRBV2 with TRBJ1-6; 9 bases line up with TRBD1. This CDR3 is CASLGQGDSPLHF. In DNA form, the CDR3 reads TGTGCCAGCTTGGGACAGGGCGATTCACCCCTCCACTTT. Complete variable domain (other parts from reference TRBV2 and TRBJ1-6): EPEVTQTPSHQVTQMGQEVILRCVPISNHLYFYWYRQILGQKVEFLVSFYNNEISEKSEIFDDQFSVERPDGSNFTLKIRSTKLEDSAMYFCASLGQGDSPLHFGNGTRLTVT.